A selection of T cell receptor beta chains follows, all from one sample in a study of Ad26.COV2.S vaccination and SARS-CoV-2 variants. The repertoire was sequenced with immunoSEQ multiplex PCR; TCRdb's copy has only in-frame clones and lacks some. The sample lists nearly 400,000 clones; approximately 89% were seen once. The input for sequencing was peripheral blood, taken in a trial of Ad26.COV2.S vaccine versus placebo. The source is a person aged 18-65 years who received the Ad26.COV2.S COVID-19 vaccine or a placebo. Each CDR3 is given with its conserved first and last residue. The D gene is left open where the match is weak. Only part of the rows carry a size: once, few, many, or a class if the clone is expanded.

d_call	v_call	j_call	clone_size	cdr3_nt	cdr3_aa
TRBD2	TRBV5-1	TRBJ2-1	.	TGCGCCAGCAGCTTATCGGGAGGGAAGAACAATGAGCAGTTCTTC	CASSLSGGKNNEQFF
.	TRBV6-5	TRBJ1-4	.	TGTGCCAGCAAGTGGGATTTCCCTAATGAAAAACTGTTTTTT	CASKWDFPNEKLFF
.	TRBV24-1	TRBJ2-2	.	TGTGCCACCAGTGAACCCAACACCGGGGAGCTGTTTTTT	CATSEPNTGELFF
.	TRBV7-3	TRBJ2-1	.	TGTGCCAGCAGCCCGACGCGCGGATACAATGAGCAGTTCTTC	CASSPTRGYNEQFF
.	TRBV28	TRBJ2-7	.	TGTGCCAGCAGCGCGATCGGGGAGCAGTACTTC	CASSAIGEQYF
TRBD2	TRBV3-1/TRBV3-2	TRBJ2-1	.	TGTGCCAGCAGCCAAGAGTCTAGCGGGAGGGGTAATGAGCAGTTCTTC	CASSQESSGRGNEQFF
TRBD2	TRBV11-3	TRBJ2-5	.	TGTGCCAGCAGCCCCCCCGGGGCGGGAGGGACCCAGTACTTC	CASSPPGAGGTQYF
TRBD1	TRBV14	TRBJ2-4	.	TGTGCCAGCAGCCAAGAGGGACAGGGCGGTGAGTACTTC	CASSQEGQGGEYF
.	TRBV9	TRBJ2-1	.	TGTGCCAGCAGCGTAGAGAGCGGATACTACAATGAGCAGTTCTTC	CASSVESGYYNEQFF
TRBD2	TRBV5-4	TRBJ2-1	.	TGTGCCAGCAGCTCTCCTAGCGGGAGGACGGGAGATGAGCAGTTCTTC	CASSSPSGRTGDEQFF
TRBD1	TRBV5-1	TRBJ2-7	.	TGCGCCAGCAGCTTGGGGGGACAGGGGAACGAGCAGTACTTC	CASSLGGQGNEQYF
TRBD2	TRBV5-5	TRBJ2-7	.	TGTGCCAGCGACCGCGACGGGAGGCCCTCCTACGAGCAGTACTTC	CASDRDGRPSYEQYF
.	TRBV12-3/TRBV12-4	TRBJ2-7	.	TGTGCGTCGGGACACTCCGCCTACGAGCAGTACTTC	CASGHSAYEQYF
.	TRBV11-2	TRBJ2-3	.	TGTGCCAGCGTTGGGAGCACAGATACGCAGTATTTT	CASVGSTDTQYF
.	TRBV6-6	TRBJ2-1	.	TGTGCCAGCAGACGACTCTTAGGGCAGGACCAGAACAATGAGCAGTTCTTC	CASRRLLGQDQNNEQFF
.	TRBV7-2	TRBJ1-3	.	TGTGCCAGCAGCTTACTTGGAGGGGCAGGAAACACCATATATTTT	CASSLLGGAGNTIYF
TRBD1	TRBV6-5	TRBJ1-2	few	TGTGCCAGCAGTTACTCCGGGACAGGGGAAAACTATGGCTACACCTTC	CASSYSGTGENYGYTF
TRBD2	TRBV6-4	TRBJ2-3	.	TGTGCCAGCAGTGATAGCGGGGCTAGCACAGATACGCAGTATTTT	CASSDSGASTDTQYF
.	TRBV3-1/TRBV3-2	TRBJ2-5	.	TGTGCCAGCAGTCAAGCTTGGTGGGTGGACTTC	CASSQAWWVDF
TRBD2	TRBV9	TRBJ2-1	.	TGTGCCAGCAGCGTAGGGGCTAGCGGGAGTAATGAGCAGTTCTTC	CASSVGASGSNEQFF
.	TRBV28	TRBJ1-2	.	TGTGCCAGCAGTAAGGTTAACTATGGCTACACCTTC	CASSKVNYGYTF
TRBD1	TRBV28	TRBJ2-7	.	TGTGCCAGCAGACTTCCAAGGGGGCCCACCTACGAGCAGTACTTC	CASRLPRGPTYEQYF
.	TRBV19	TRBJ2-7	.	TGTGCCAGTAGTATGGGGAGTTTCAACGAGCAGTACTTC	CASSMGSFNEQYF
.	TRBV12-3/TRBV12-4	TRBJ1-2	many	TGTGCCAGCAGTTTCGGCAGGTTCTATGGCTACACCTTC	CASSFGRFYGYTF
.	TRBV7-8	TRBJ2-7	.	TGTGCCAGCAGCTCGTTGGTAATCAGTCCCTCCTACGAGCAGTACTTC	CASSSLVISPSYEQYF
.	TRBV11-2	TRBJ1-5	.	TGTGCCAGCAGCTTAGGTCTCAGGGGACAGCCCCAGCATTTT	CASSLGLRGQPQHF
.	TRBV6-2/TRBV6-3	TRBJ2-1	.	TGTGCCAGCAGCCAAACTACCTCCTACAATGAGCAGTTCTTC	CASSQTTSYNEQFF
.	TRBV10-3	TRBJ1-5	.	TGTGCCATCAGTGAAACCAGGGGCAATCAGCCCCAGCATTTT	CAISETRGNQPQHF
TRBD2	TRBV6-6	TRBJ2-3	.	TGTGCCAGAGCGGCTAGCGGGAGTGATACGCAGTATTTT	CARAASGSDTQYF
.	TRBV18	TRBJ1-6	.	TGTGCCAGCTCACCACCCGGGAATGGTTCACCCCTCCACTTT	CASSPPGNGSPLHF
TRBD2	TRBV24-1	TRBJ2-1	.	TGTGCCACCAGTGACCGGACTAGCGGCAACAATGAGCAGTTCTTC	CATSDRTSGNNEQFF
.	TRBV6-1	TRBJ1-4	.	TGTGCCAGCAGTGAATGGGGCCGAACAACTAATGAAAAACTGTTTTTT	CASSEWGRTTNEKLFF
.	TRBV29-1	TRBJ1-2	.	TGCAGCGTTAAAGACCTGACATATGGCTACACCTTC	CSVKDLTYGYTF
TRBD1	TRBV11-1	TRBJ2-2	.	TGTGCCAGCAGCTGGGACAGGGTGAACACCGGGGAGCTGTTTTTT	CASSWDRVNTGELFF
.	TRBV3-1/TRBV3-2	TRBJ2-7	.	TGTGCCAGCAGCCGGGAGTTCTACGAGCAGTACTTC	CASSREFYEQYF
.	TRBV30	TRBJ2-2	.	TGTGCCTGGAGTGGACAGAGGAACACCGGGGAGCTGTTTTTT	CAWSGQRNTGELFF
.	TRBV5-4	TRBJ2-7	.	TGTGCCAGCAGTTCGGACTACGAGCAGTACTTC	CASSSDYEQYF
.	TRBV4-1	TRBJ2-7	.	TGCGCCAGCAGCCAAGCGATCTGGGGAGCGTACGAGCAGTACTTC	CASSQAIWGAYEQYF
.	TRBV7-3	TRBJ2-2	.	TGTGCCAGCAGCTTAACCCCTAGCGCCGGGGAGCTGTTTTTT	CASSLTPSAGELFF
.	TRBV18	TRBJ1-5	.	TGTGCCAGCTCGGCGACAGGTTATAGCAATCAGCCCCAGCATTTT	CASSATGYSNQPQHF
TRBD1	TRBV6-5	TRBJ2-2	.	TGTGCCAGCAGTTTCCGGACAGGGGCCACCGGGGAGCTGTTTTTT	CASSFRTGATGELFF
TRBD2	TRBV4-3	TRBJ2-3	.	TGCGCCAGCAGCCAAGCCCTAGGGACTAGCGGGAGCGCAGATACGCAGTATTTT	CASSQALGTSGSADTQYF
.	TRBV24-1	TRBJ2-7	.	TGTGCCACCAGCGCCTTCGATCTAGCGTCGAGCTCCTACGAGCAGTACTTC	CATSAFDLASSSYEQYF
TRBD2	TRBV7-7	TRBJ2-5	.	TGTGCTAGCAGCCCAGGACTAGCGGGAGAGTCAGAGACCCAGTACTTC	CASSPGLAGESETQYF